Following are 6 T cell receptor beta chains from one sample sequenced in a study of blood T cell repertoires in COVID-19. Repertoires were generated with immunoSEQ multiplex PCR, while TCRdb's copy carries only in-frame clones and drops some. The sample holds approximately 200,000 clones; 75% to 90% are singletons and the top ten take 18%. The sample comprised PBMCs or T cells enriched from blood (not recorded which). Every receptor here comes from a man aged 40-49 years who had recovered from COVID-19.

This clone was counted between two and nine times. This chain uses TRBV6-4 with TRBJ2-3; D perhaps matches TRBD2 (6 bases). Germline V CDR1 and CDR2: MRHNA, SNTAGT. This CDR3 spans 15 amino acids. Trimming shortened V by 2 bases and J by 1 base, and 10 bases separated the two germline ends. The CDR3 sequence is CASSDGERGTDTQYF. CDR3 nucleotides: TGTGCCAGCAGTGACGGGGAGCGGGGCACAGATACGCAGTATTTT.

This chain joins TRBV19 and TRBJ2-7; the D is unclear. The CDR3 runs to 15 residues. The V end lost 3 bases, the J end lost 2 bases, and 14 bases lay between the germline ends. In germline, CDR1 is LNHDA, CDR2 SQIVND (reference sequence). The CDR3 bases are TGTGCCAGTAGTATGGCCCCAAACCCGACCTACGAGCAGTACTTC. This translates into CASSMAPNPTYEQYF. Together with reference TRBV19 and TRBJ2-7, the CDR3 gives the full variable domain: DGGITQSPKYLFRKEGQNVTLSCEQNLNHDAMYWYRQDPGQGLRLIYYSQIVNDFQKGDIAEGYSVSREKKESFPLTVTSAQKNPTAFYLCASSMAPNPTYEQYFGPGTRLTVT.

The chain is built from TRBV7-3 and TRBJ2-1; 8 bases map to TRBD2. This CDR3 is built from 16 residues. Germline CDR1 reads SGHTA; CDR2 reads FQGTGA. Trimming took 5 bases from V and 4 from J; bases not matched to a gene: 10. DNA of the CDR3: TGTGCCAGCAGCCCACTTAGCGGGGCGGGGTACAATGAGCAGTTCTTC. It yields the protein CASSPLSGAGYNEQFF.

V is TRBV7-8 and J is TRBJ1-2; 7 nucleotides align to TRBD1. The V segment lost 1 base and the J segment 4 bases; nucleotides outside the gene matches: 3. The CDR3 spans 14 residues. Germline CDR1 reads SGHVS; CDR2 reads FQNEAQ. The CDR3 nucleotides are TGTGCCAGCAGCTTAGAGGGGGCGAGCTATGGCTACACCTTC. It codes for CASSLEGASYGYTF. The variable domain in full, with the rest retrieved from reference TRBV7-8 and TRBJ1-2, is GAGVSQSPRYKVAKRGQDVALRCDPISGHVSLFWYQQALGQGPEFLTYFQNEAQLDKSGLPSDRFFAERPEGSVSTLKIQRTQQEDSAVYLCASSLEGASYGYTFGSGTRLTVV.

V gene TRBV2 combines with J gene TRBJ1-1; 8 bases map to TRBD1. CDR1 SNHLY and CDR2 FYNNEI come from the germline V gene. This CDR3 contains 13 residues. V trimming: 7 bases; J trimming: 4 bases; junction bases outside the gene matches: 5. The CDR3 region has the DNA TGTGCCAGCAACGACAGGGGTGCCACTGAAGCTTTCTTT. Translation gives CASNDRGATEAFF.

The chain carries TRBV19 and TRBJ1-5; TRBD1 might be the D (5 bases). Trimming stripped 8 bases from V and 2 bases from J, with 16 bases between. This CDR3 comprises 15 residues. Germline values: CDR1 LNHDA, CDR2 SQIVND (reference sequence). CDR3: CASATGQPGNQPQHF. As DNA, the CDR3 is TGTGCCAGTGCAACAGGACAACCGGGCAATCAGCCCCAGCATTTT.